Here is one TCR beta chain with its context. Its antigen remains unknown. The data were obtained in a study of post-analysis software for immune sequencing data. Study-wide results and caveats: With TRBV5-6, TRBV5-1 and TRBV20-1 included, five TRBV segments were more frequent in patients than in controls.

Trimming removed 7 bases from V and 7 bases from J, with 10 bases in between. CDR3 length: 11 residues. Germline CDR1 MNHNY, CDR2 SVGAGI (reference sequence). Unique-molecular-identifier-tagged TCR beta cDNA libraries were used. Each CDR3 protein gets one entry after TCRdb re-called the PCR reads with MiXCR. The sample holds 500,000 to 600,000 distinct CDR3 sequences; around 44% are singletons and the top ten take approximately 1.7%. This TCR was recovered from a girl aged 5 to 17 with multiple sclerosis. The sequenced sample was blood. The chain links TRBV6-6 to TRBJ1-2; D is undetermined. The CDR3 sequence: CASNHESGYTF. Written as DNA, the CDR3 is TGTGCCAGCAACCACGAAAGTGGCTACACCTTC.